These 19 T cell receptor beta chains share one sample of origin, sequenced in a study of cytotoxic CD8 clonotypes in ibrutinib-treated CLL (dated by TCRdb to the early 2020s). This specimen's time point label, interpreted: 12 months on ibrutinib. The method behind the library was the immunoSEQ multiplex PCR assay. TCRdb provides this immuneACCESS table in a form limited to in-frame rearrangements. Some clones are lacking; in checked studies, under half of them reflect an unresolved V gene, and why the rest are absent is not known. Here the sample has about 140,000 clones; 70% to 85% occur a single time. 28% of the sample rests with the top ten. Sequencing was performed on PBMCs, taken after 12 months of ibrutinib treatment. The receptors stem from a human donor with chronic lymphocytic leukemia.

The chain couples TRBV6-5 to TRBJ1-5, with 9 bases matching TRBD1. CDR1 and CDR2 from the germline V gene are MNHEY and SVGAGI. The CDR3 totals 15 residues. V dropped 6 bases and J dropped 3; count of bases not matched to a gene: 6. CDR3 amino acids: CASSPGTGTNQPQHF. CDR3 sequence (DNA): TGTGCCAGCAGCCCCGGGACAGGGACCAATCAGCCCCAGCATTTT.

The chain employs TRBV7-8 and TRBJ2-7, with D perhaps matching TRBD1 or TRBD2 (6 bases each). From germline, CDR1 is SGHVS and CDR2 FQNEAQ. Trimming took off 5 bases at V and 6 bases at J, with 17 bases between the two ends. This CDR3 is 14 amino acids long. This CDR3 reads CASSPLGSGAEQYF. The CDR3 nucleotides read TGTGCCAGCAGCCCACTCGGCTCGGGGGCCGAGCAGTACTTC.

The chain recombines TRBV10-3 with TRBJ1-3, with 7 nucleotides matching TRBD1. The CDR3 is made up of 14 amino acids. The germline gives CDR1 ENHRY, CDR2 SYGVKD. With 6 bases clipped from V and 4 bases from J, the junction kept 6 bases outside the gene matches. DNA for the CDR3: TGTGCCATCAGCTTCGGGGACAGCGGAAACACCATATATTTT. It specifies CAISFGDSGNTIYF.

The V and J genes are TRBV14 and TRBJ1-3; TRBD1 is a possible D gene (5 bases). The CDR3 has 14 residues. CDR1 SGHDN and CDR2 FVKESK come from the germline V gene. Trimming took 0 bases from V and 7 from J, leaving 10 bases between them. The CDR3: CASSQEGDVNTIYF. DNA for the CDR3: TGTGCCAGCAGCCAAGAAGGGGACGTGAACACCATATATTTT.

V is TRBV7-9 and J is TRBJ2-1, with TRBD2 as a possible D gene (6 bases). Trimming stripped 4 bases from V and 1 base from J, with 8 bases between. CDR3 size: 14 residues. Germline lookup yields CDR1 SEHNR and CDR2 FQNEAQ (reference sequence). CDR3 loop: CASSWDFSYNEQFF. For the CDR3, the DNA is TGTGCCAGCAGCTGGGACTTTTCCTACAATGAGCAGTTCTTC. The variable domain in full, with the rest retrieved from reference TRBV7-9 and TRBJ2-1, is DTGVSQNPRHKITKRGQNVTFRCDPISEHNRLYWYRQTLGQGPEFLTYFQNEAQLEKSRLLSDRFSAERPKGSFSTLEIQRTEQGDSAMYLCASSWDFSYNEQFFGPGTRLTVL.

This clone was recorded a few times. The V and J genes are TRBV20-1 and TRBJ1-1; D not resolved. The CDR3 totals 11 residues. V lost 7 bases to trimming and J lost 1 base, with 7 bases between them. CDR1 DFQATT and CDR2 SNEGSKA come from the germline V gene (reference sequence). The CDR3 loop reads CSVLTNTEAFF. The CDR3 DNA follows: TGCAGTGTTCTGACGAACACTGAAGCTTTCTTT.

The chain has TRBV27 and TRBJ2-2; D remains unclear. Looked up from germline, CDR1 is MNHEY and CDR2 is SMNVEV (reference sequence). This CDR3 comprises 12 residues. V lost 11 bases and J 1 base, leaving 8 bases between the germline ends. The CDR3, as DNA: TGTGCCTGCCGGGTGAACACCGGGGAGCTGTTTTTT. Translated, it gives CACRVNTGELFF.

The J gene is TRBJ2-7, the V gene TRBV7-9; 7 nucleotides line up with TRBD2. This CDR3 region has 15 residues. Germline V CDR1 and CDR2: SEHNR, FQNEAQ (reference sequence). The V segment lost 1 base and the J segment 3 bases; nucleotides outside the gene matches: 6. This CDR3 reads CASSLVRESSYEQYF. CDR3 nucleotide sequence: TGTGCCAGCAGCTTAGTGCGGGAGTCTAGCTACGAGCAGTACTTC.

The V and J genes are TRBV7-2 and TRBJ2-7; D is ambiguous. The CDR3 consists of 17 residues. Trimming cost V 5 bases and J 3 bases, with 23 bases left between them. Germline V gene sequence: CDR1 SGHTA, CDR2 FQGNSA. The CDR3 here is CASSHMGGRDFNYEQYF. CDR3 in DNA: TGTGCCAGCAGCCACATGGGCGGACGAGACTTTAACTACGAGCAGTACTTC. The variable domain in full, completed from reference TRBV7-2 and TRBJ2-7, reads GAGVSQSPSNKVTEKGKDVELRCDPISGHTALYWYRQSLGQGLEFLIYFQGNSAPDKSGLPSDRFSAERTGGSVSTLTIQRTQQEDSAVYLCASSHMGGRDFNYEQYFGPGTRLTVT.

The rearrangement links TRBV5-1 to TRBJ2-7; TRBD2 aligns across 7 bases. The CDR3 has 14 amino acids. Germline V gene sequence: CDR1 SGHRS, CDR2 YFSETQ. V lost 3 bases and J lost 2; bases outside the gene matches: 5. CDR3 coding DNA: TGCGCCAGCAGCTCGGGGGGTGGGACCTACGAGCAGTACTTC. Translating gives CASSSGGGTYEQYF.

This rearrangement joins TRBV5-1 to TRBJ2-2, with no clear D. The CDR3 sequence is 13 residues long. The V gene's germline CDR1 is SGHRS and CDR2 YFSETQ. Trimming stripped 0 bases from V and 6 bases from J, with 6 bases between. CDR3 nucleotides: TGCGCCAGCAGCTTGGTAACAGCCGGGGAGCTGTTTTTT. Its protein product is CASSLVTAGELFF.

The chain employs TRBV4-1 and TRBJ1-1, with D tentatively TRBD1 (6 bases). From germline, CDR1 is MGHRA and CDR2 YSYEKL. V was trimmed by 0 bases and J by 11 bases, leaving 10 bases between them. CDR3 length equals 12 residues. CDR3 nucleotides: TGCGCCAGCAGCCAAGAAGGGGGGCGGGCTTTCTTT. This translates into CASSQEGGRAFF.

This clone has just one count. The chain employs TRBV6-5 and TRBJ2-7; D not resolved. Germline assignment: CDR1 MNHEY and CDR2 SVGAGI. Trimming shortened V by 10 bases and J by 2 bases, and 21 bases separated the two germline ends. The CDR3 length is 15 residues. CDR3 DNA sequence: TGTGCCACCTCGTCCCCCGGCAGGAGAGCCTACGAGCAGTACTTC. Its protein product is CATSSPGRRAYEQYF.

The rearrangement links TRBV28 to TRBJ1-6, with D possibly TRBD1 on 5 matching bases. Germline-derived CDR1 and CDR2 are MDHEN and SYDVKM. V lost 4 bases and J lost 4, with 11 bases in between. CDR3 size: 15 residues. The CDR3 spells CASSSGGGYNSPLHF. CDR3 DNA sequence: TGTGCCAGCAGTTCCGGGGGGGGTTATAATTCACCCCTCCACTTT.

V usage is TRBV6-1 and J usage is TRBJ1-2; D gene unclear. Germline assignment: CDR1 MNHNS and CDR2 SASEGT. This CDR3 is 10 amino acids long. V lost 8 bases to trimming and J lost 5 bases, with 6 bases between them. The CDR3 reads CASSIYGYTF. CDR3 sequence (DNA): TGTGCCAGCTCGATTTATGGCTACACCTTC.

The chain carries TRBV7-2 and TRBJ2-2, with a possible D match to TRBD2 (5 bases). Trimming removed 6 bases from V and 4 bases from J, with 21 bases in between. Per the germline V gene, CDR1 is SGHTA and CDR2 is FQGNSA. The CDR3 totals 17 residues. The DNA of the CDR3 is TGTGCCAGCAGGTCACAACCTTCGGGATACCTCACCGGGGAGCTGTTTTTT. Translation: CASRSQPSGYLTGELFF.

V usage is TRBV7-9 and J usage is TRBJ2-7; D gene uncertain. CDR3 length: 12 amino acids. V was cut by 2 bases and J by 5 bases, with 7 bases left in between. CDR1 and CDR2 (germline): SEHNR, FQNEAQ (reference sequence). The CDR3 reads CASSLPFNEQYF. The CDR3 region has the DNA TGTGCCAGCAGCTTACCTTTCAACGAGCAGTACTTC. The full variable domain, completed using reference TRBV7-9 and TRBJ2-7, is DTGVSQNPRHKITKRGQNVTFRCDPISEHNRLYWYRQTLGQGPEFLTYFQNEAQLEKSRLLSDRFSAERPKGSFSTLEIQRTEQGDSAMYLCASSLPFNEQYFGPGTRLTVT.

This clone was seen once. V and J are TRBV5-8 and TRBJ2-5, with TRBD2 as a possible D gene (7 bases). The CDR3 is made up of 15 amino acids. V was trimmed by 5 bases and J by 3 bases, leaving 17 bases between them. The germline CDR1 and CDR2 sequences are SGHTS and YDEGEE. The CDR3 is CASRPWGGLEETQYF. The CDR3 region has the DNA TGTGCCAGCAGACCTTGGGGGGGGCTGGAAGAGACCCAGTACTTC.

CDR3 sequence reads: CASSLTRVINSPLHF. The DNA of the CDR3 is TGTGCCAGCAGCTTAACGAGGGTTATAAATTCACCCCTCCACTTT. This chain joins TRBV7-2 and TRBJ1-6; no clear D gene. CDR3 length equals 15 residues. Trimming shortened V by 2 bases and J by 7 bases, and 12 bases separated the two germline ends. Germline V lookup: CDR1 SGHTA, CDR2 FQGNSA.